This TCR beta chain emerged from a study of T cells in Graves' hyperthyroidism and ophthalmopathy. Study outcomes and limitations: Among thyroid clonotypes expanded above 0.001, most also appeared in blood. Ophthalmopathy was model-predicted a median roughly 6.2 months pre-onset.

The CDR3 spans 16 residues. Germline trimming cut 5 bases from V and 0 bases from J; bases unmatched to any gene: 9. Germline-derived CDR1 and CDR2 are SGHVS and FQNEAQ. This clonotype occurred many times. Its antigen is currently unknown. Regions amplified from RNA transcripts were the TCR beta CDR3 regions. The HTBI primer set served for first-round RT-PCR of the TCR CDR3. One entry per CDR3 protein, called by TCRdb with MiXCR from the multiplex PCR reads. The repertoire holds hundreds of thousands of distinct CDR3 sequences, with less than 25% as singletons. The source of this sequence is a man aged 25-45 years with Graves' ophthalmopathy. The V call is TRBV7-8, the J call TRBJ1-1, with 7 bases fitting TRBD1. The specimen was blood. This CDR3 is CASSPRQGMMNTEAFF. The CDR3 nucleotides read TGTGCCAGCAGCCCTCGACAGGGTATGATGAACACTGAAGCTTTCTTT.